This T cell receptor (beta chain) was captured in a study of CD8 T cells in Susac syndrome. The T cells that were sequenced for TCR beta were CD8+ and CD4+ cells from blood. With random hexamers, reverse transcription was performed on roughly 0.45 to 1 ug of RNA. immunoSEQ multiplex PCR amplified TCR beta CDR3 across 54 Vbeta, 13 Jbeta. TCRdb redid the calling of the immunoSEQ multiplex PCR reads with MiXCR, one entry per CDR3 protein. The table has 300,000 or so distinct CDR3 sequences, about 91% seen once; the top ten hold more than 0.06%. The CDR3 consists of 15 residues. Trimming took 5 bases from V and 1 from J, leaving 9 bases between them. Per germline, CDR1 LNHDA and CDR2 SQIVND (reference sequence).

This rearrangement joins TRBV19 to TRBJ2-6; D is undetermined. The sequenced material came from CD4+ T cells from PBMCs. This clonotype originated in a human donor with multiple sclerosis. CDR3 region: CASSPSASGANVLTF. CDR3 DNA sequence: TGTGCCAGTAGTCCCTCAGCTTCTGGGGCCAACGTCCTGACTTTC.